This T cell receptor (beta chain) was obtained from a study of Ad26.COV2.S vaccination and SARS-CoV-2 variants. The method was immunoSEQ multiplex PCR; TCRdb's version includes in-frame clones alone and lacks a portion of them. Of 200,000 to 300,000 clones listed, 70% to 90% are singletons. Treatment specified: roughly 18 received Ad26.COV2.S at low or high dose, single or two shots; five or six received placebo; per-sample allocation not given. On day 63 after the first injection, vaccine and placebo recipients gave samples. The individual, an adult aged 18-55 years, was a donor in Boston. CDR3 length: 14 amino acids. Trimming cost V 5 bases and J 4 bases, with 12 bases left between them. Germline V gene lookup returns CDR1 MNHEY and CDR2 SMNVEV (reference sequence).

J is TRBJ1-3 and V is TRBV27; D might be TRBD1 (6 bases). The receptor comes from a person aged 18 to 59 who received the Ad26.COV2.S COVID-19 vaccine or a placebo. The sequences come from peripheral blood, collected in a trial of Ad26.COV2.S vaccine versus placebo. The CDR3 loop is CASSITGSGNTIYF. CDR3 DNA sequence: TGTGCCAGCAGTATAACAGGGAGCGGAAACACCATATATTTT.